A single sample gave rise to the 14 T cell receptor beta chains below, sequenced in a study of cytomegalovirus exposure and HLA in healthy donors. The study ran its PCR with 60 Vbeta and 13 Jbeta primers. The repertoire was sequenced with immunoSEQ multiplex PCR; TCRdb's copy has only in-frame clones and lacks some. The sample records about 120,000 clones, 80% being singletons. Input material: PBMCs. The receptors derive from a female donor in good health and CMV-seropositive.

The chain employs TRBV6-5 and TRBJ2-7, with TRBD2 identical over 8 bases. The V and J ends lost 2 bases and 5 bases, in that order; junction bases with no gene match: 8. The V gene's germline CDR1 is MNHEY and CDR2 SVGAGI. The CDR3 sequence is 15 residues long. The CDR3 DNA is TGTGCCAGCAGTTACAGGGTAGCGGGGCTAAACGAGCAGTACTTC. It yields the protein CASSYRVAGLNEQYF.

The chain links TRBV27 to TRBJ2-2; TRBD2 agrees at 7 bases. The ends lost 3 bases at V and 5 bases at J; junction bases unmatched: 6. The germline V gene has CDR1 MNHEY and CDR2 SMNVEV (reference sequence). The CDR3 has 15 amino acids. The CDR3, as DNA: TGTGCCAGCAGTTTGGGCGGGGGAAGGACCGGGGAGCTGTTTTTT. It codes for CASSLGGGRTGELFF.

This clone was recorded only once. The chain uses TRBV6-5 and TRBJ1-1, with D hard to call. V lost 5 bases and J lost 3, with 13 bases in between. From germline, CDR1 is MNHEY and CDR2 SVGAGI. This CDR3 is built from 14 residues. The CDR3, as DNA: TGTGCCAGCAGTGTTACGAGCGGGTACACTGAAGCTTTCTTT. Translated: CASSVTSGYTEAFF.

The chain is built from TRBV11-3 and TRBJ1-2, with TRBD1 identical over 9 bases. Germline loops: CDR1 SGHNT, CDR2 YENEEA. V gave up 2 bases and J gave up 7 bases; unmatched junction bases: 5. This CDR3 is built from 14 residues. The CDR3 region has the DNA TGTGCCAGCAGCTTACGTCGGACAGGGGCTGGCTACACCTTC. It codes for CASSLRRTGAGYTF.

This clone came up once. The rearrangement joins TRBV2 to TRBJ1-1; possibly TRBD1 for D (5 bases). Trimming removed 4 bases at V and 3 bases at J, with 15 bases between. From germline, CDR1 is SNHLY and CDR2 FYNNEI. There are 15 residues in the CDR3. CDR3 in amino acids: CASSGQLVSDTEAFF. CDR3 DNA: TGTGCCAGCAGTGGACAGTTGGTTTCAGACACTGAAGCTTTCTTT.

This chain links TRBV6-5 with TRBJ1-2; D gene unclear. The CDR3 spans 14 residues. V shed 3 bases and J shed 4 bases, with 12 bases lying between them. The germline gives CDR1 MNHEY, CDR2 SVGAGI. Here the CDR3 DNA reads TGTGCCAGCAGTTATAACGGACGGGGCTATGGCTACACCTTC. Its protein is CASSYNGRGYGYTF.

This clone was counted between two and nine times. The chain links TRBV6-1 to TRBJ1-1, with 9 bases lining up with TRBD1. This CDR3 spans 14 amino acids. The V gene's germline CDR1 is MNHNS and CDR2 SASEGT. Trimming at V came to 6 bases and at J to 1 base, leaving 3 bases not matched to a gene. For the CDR3, the DNA is TGTGCCAGCAGCTGGGGACAGGGGAACACTGAAGCTTTCTTT. This gives the protein CASSWGQGNTEAFF.

The chain is built from TRBV5-4 and TRBJ1-2, with 8 bases matching TRBD1. V was clipped by 5 bases and J by 3 bases; unmatched bases: 3. The CDR3 is made up of 13 amino acids. CDR1 and CDR2 from the germline V gene are SGHNT and YYREEE (reference sequence). The CDR3 sequence is CASSSGQDYGYTF. In DNA, the CDR3 is TGTGCCAGCAGTTCGGGACAGGACTATGGCTACACCTTC. Complete variable domain (other parts from reference TRBV5-4 and TRBJ1-2): ETGVTQSPTHLIKTRGQQVTLRCSSQSGHNTVSWYQQALGQGPQFIFQYYREEENGRGNFPPRFSGLQFPNYSSELNVNALELDDSALYLCASSSGQDYGYTFGSGTRLTVV.

The J gene is TRBJ2-7, the V gene TRBV12-5; 9 bases match TRBD1. This CDR3 region has 14 residues. V lost 7 bases, J lost 3 bases, and 7 bases stayed unmatched. Germline loops: CDR1 LGHNT, CDR2 FRNRAP. The CDR3 DNA reads as TGTGCTAGTGCCGGACAGGGGCCGAGCTACGAGCAGTACTTC. Translation gives CASAGQGPSYEQYF.

This rearrangement joins TRBV4-3 to TRBJ1-3; D unclear. The CDR3 totals 15 residues. Deletions cut 4 bases from V and 0 bases from J, with 10 bases between. CDR1 LGHNA and CDR2 YSLEER come from the germline V gene. The CDR3 region is CASSRGSPSGNTIYF. DNA of the CDR3: TGCGCCAGCAGCCGAGGGTCGCCCTCTGGAAACACCATATATTTT.

The chain is built from TRBV5-6 and TRBJ2-7; 9 bases map to TRBD1. The junction had 12 bases not matched to a gene; V was cut back by 4 bases and J by 1 base. The V gene's germline CDR1 is SGHDT and CDR2 YYEEEE. The length of the CDR3 is 17 residues. The CDR3 reads CASSLTGGAFKSYEQYF. The CDR3 DNA is TGTGCCAGCAGCCTTACAGGGGGCGCGTTTAAGTCCTACGAGCAGTACTTC.

V usage is TRBV29-1 and J usage is TRBJ1-4; tentatively, D is TRBD1 (6 bases). The CDR3 extends over 17 amino acids. The germline V gene encodes CDR1 SQVTM and CDR2 ANQGSEA. V lost 4 bases, J lost 8 bases, and 26 bases lay in between. Here the CDR3 DNA reads TGCAGCGTTGCAATGGGGCAGGGGACGATTCGTGTCGAAAAACTGTTTTTT. Protein product: CSVAMGQGTIRVEKLFF. Drawing the rest from reference TRBV29-1 and TRBJ1-4, the complete variable domain is SAVISQKPSRDICQRGTSLTIQCQVDSQVTMMFWYRQQPGQSLTLIATANQGSEATYESGFVIDKFPISRPNLTFSTLTVSNMSPEDSSIYLCSVAMGQGTIRVEKLFFGSGTQLSVL.

The J gene is TRBJ1-1, the V gene TRBV7-8; D gene ambiguous. The V gene's germline CDR1 is SGHVS and CDR2 FQNEAQ. V was trimmed by 0 bases and J by 7 bases, leaving 9 bases between them. This CDR3 comprises 13 residues. The CDR3 here is CASSLAFGLEAFF. In nucleotides, the CDR3 is TGTGCCAGCAGCTTAGCGTTCGGACTTGAAGCTTTCTTT.

This clone occurred a few times. The chain combines TRBV7-3 with TRBJ1-6; possible D gene TRBD1, 6 bases. Germline-derived CDR1 and CDR2 are SGHTA and FQGTGA. The V gene lost 1 base and the J gene lost 7 bases, with 8 bases spanning the gap. There are 14 residues in the CDR3. This chain's CDR3 is CASSLSGGNSPLHF. The CDR3 coding sequence is TGTGCCAGCAGCTTAAGTGGGGGCAATTCACCCCTCCACTTT.